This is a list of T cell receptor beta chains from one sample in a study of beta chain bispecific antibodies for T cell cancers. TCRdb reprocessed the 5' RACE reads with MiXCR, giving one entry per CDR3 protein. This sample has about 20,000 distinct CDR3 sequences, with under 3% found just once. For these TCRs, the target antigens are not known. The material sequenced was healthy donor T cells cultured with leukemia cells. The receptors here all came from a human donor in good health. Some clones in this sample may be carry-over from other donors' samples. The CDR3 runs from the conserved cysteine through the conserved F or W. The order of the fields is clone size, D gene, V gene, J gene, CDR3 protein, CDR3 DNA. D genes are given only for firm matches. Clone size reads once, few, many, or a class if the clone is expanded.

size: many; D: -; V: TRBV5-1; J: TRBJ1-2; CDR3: CASSGEVYGYTF; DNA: TGCGCCAGCAGCGGGGAGGTCTATGGCTACACCTTC
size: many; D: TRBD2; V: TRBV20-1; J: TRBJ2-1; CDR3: CSASPTRRGAGNEQFF; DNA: TGCAGTGCTAGCCCTACTCGGCGGGGGGCGGGCAATGAGCAGTTCTTC
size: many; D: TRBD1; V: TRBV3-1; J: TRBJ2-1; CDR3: CASSQEGQGHNEQFF; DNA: TGTGCCAGCAGCCAAGAGGGACAGGGGCACAATGAGCAGTTCTTC
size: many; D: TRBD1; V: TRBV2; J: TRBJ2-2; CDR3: CASRDRGYFGELFF; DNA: TGTGCCAGCAGGGACAGGGGATATTTCGGGGAGCTGTTTTTT
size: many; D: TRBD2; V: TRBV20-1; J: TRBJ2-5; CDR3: CSARALAGGLSTLQETQYF; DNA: TGCAGTGCTAGAGCACTAGCGGGGGGGTTATCCACGCTTCAAGAGACCCAGTACTTC
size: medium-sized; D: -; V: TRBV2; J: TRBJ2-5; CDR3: CASSDQGPEGETQYF; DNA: TGTGCCAGCAGTGATCAGGGGCCAGAGGGAGAGACCCAGTACTTC
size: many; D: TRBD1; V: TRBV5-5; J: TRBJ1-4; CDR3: CASSLGGDDEKLFF; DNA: TGTGCCAGCAGCCTAGGGGGCGATGACGAAAAACTGTTTTTT
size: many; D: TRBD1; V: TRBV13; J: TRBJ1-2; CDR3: CASSSRTGRGLGYTF; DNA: TGTGCCAGCAGCTCCCGGACAGGGAGAGGGCTTGGGTACACCTTC
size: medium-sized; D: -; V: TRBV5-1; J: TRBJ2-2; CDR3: CASSPLAARNTGELFF; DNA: TGCGCCAGCAGCCCTTTGGCGGCCAGGAACACCGGGGAGCTGTTTTTT
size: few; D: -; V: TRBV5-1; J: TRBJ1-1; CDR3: CASSTGRLGPEAFF; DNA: TGCGCCAGCAGCACGGGACGGCTGGGGCCTGAAGCTTTCTTT
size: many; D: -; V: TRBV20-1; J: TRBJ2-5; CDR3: CSARGQGQETQYF; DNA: TGCAGTGCTAGAGGGCAGGGACAAGAGACCCAGTACTTC
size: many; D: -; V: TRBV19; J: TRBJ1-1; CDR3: CATKQGAATEAFF; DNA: TGTGCCACAAAACAAGGGGCGGCCACTGAAGCTTTCTTT
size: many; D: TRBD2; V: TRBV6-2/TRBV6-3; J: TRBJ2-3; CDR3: CAGSGGFPTDTQYF; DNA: TGTGCCGGTAGCGGGGGGTTTCCCACAGATACGCAGTATTTT
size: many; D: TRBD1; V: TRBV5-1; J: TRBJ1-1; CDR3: CASSLAQGVETEAFF; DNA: TGCGCCAGCAGCTTGGCCCAGGGGGTAGAGACTGAAGCTTTCTTT
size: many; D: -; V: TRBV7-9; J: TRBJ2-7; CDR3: CASSLGSYEQYF; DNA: TGTGCCAGCAGCCTAGGGTCCTACGAGCAGTACTTC